This T cell receptor beta chain was observed in a study of cytomegalovirus exposure and HLA in healthy donors. Both 60 Vbeta primers and 13 Jbeta primers went into the PCR. Sequencing used immunoSEQ multiplex PCR; TCRdb keeps in-frame clones, though not all of them. The sample lists about 160,000 clones, 86% occurring once. Notes on the study in general: Reportedly, fewer N-insertions than the roughly 700-donor mean appeared in an Asian-associated ancestry cluster in a later analysis. In vitro testing confirmed a few CMV-associated chains as specific for CMV antigens. An analysis was carried out at a later point. It showed that HLA-associated TCR beta chains were more clonally expanded than equally common non-associated chains.

Concerning this clone: Its antigen remains unidentified.

This CDR3 has 13 amino acids. V was cut by 6 bases and J by 0 bases, with 11 bases left in between. Germline values: CDR1 SQVTM, CDR2 ANQGSEA. Sequenced input: PBMCs. The sequence came from a woman aged 18-29 years in good health and CMV-seronegative. This rearrangement joins TRBV29-1 to TRBJ1-2; D is perhaps TRBD1 (5 bases). CDR3 residues: CSVETDSNYGYTF. CDR3 DNA: TGCAGCGTCGAGACAGATTCTAACTATGGCTACACCTTC.